A single sample gave rise to the 5 T cell receptor beta chains below, sequenced in a study of cytomegalovirus exposure and HLA in healthy donors. Primers included in the PCR were 60 Vbeta and 13 Jbeta primers. Measured with immunoSEQ multiplex PCR; TCRdb has only the in-frame clones, and not every one. The sample lists around 150,000 clones, about 61% occurring once. The specimen sequenced was PBMCs. The receptors shown here come from a male donor in good health and CMV-seronegative.

This clone was observed once. The rearrangement uses TRBV19 and TRBJ2-7; D remains ambiguous. V was cut by 6 bases and J by 3 bases, with 9 bases left in between. From germline, CDR1 is LNHDA and CDR2 SQIVND (reference sequence). The CDR3 spans 12 residues. CDR3 DNA sequence: TGTGCCAGTAGCCCGCCCGGCTACGAGCAGTACTTC. This codes for CASSPPGYEQYF. The full variable domain, completed using reference TRBV19 and TRBJ2-7, is DGGITQSPKYLFRKEGQNVTLSCEQNLNHDAMYWYRQDPGQGLRLIYYSQIVNDFQKGDIAEGYSVSREKKESFPLTVTSAQKNPTAFYLCASSPPGYEQYFGPGTRLTVT.

The genes are TRBV7-3 and TRBJ2-3; perhaps TRBD2 as D (5 bases). This CDR3 has 14 amino acids. V was shortened by 5 bases and J by 1 base, with 10 bases between the two germline ends. The germline gives CDR1 SGHTA, CDR2 FQGTGA. As DNA, the CDR3 is TGTGCCAGCAGCCCATCCGGGGGCACAGATACGCAGTATTTT. Residues: CASSPSGGTDTQYF.

The chain joins TRBV5-1 to TRBJ2-3; tentative D call: TRBD2 (5 bases). Germline CDR1 SGHRS, CDR2 YFSETQ. The CDR3 runs to 15 residues. Trimming pared 4 bases from V and 0 bases from J, leaving 12 bases between. The CDR3 here is CASSPGLTSTDTQYF. CDR3 DNA sequence: TGCGCCAGCAGCCCCGGACTGACAAGCACAGATACGCAGTATTTT.

This clone was seen a handful of times. The chain uses TRBV5-1 and TRBJ2-3; 11 nucleotides match TRBD2. The CDR3 is 15 amino acids. CDR1 and CDR2 from the germline V gene are SGHRS and YFSETQ. Germline trimming cut 4 bases from V and 4 bases from J; bases unmatched to any gene: 5. The CDR3: CASSLSGGVSDTQYF. The CDR3 DNA reads TGCGCCAGCAGCCTTAGCGGGGGGGTGTCAGATACGCAGTATTTT.

The chain joins TRBV5-4 to TRBJ1-1; 9 nucleotides line up with TRBD1. In germline, CDR1 is SGHNT, CDR2 YYREEE (reference sequence). V lost 4 bases and J lost 0; bases outside the gene matches: 7. The CDR3 is 16 amino acids. This chain's CDR3 is CASSLDRGGMNTEAFF. The CDR3 DNA follows: TGTGCCAGCAGCCTGGACAGGGGAGGCATGAACACTGAAGCTTTCTTT. The complete variable domain, with remaining parts taken from reference TRBV5-4 and TRBJ1-1, reads ETGVTQSPTHLIKTRGQQVTLRCSSQSGHNTVSWYQQALGQGPQFIFQYYREEENGRGNFPPRFSGLQFPNYSSELNVNALELDDSALYLCASSLDRGGMNTEAFFGQGTRLTVV.